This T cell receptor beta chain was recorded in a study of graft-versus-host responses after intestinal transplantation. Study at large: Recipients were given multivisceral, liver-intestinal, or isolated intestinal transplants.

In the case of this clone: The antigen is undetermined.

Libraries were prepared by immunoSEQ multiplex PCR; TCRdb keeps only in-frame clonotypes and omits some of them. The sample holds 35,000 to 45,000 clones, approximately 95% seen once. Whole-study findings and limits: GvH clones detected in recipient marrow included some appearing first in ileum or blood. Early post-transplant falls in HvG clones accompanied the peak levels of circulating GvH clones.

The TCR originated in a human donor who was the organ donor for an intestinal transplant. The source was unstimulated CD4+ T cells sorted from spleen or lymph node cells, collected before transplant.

The CDR3 protein is CASSLAGTNEKLFF. The CDR3 nucleotides read TGCGCCAGCAGCTTAGCAGGGACTAATGAAAAACTGTTTTTT. The chain is built from TRBV5-1 and TRBJ1-4; TRBD1 is a possible D gene (5 bases). CDR1 and CDR2 (germline): SGHRS, YFSETQ. V was cut by 2 bases and J by 2 bases, with 7 bases left in between. CDR3 length equals 14 residues.